The sequence of this TCR beta chain was determined in a study of blood T cell repertoires in COVID-19. As for the study in general: Samples of COVID-19 (acute and convalescent) were obtained from the United States, Italy and Spain.

The CDR3 contains 16 residues. Looked up from germline, CDR1 is SGHDN and CDR2 is FVKESK. The V and J ends lost 4 bases and 5 bases respectively, with 20 bases between them. Clones were read by immunoSEQ multiplex PCR, and TCRdb kept only the in-frame ones, dropping some. The sample yields 25,000 to 35,000 clones, 90% seen once. This clonotype was obtained from a man in his 70s with active or convalescent COVID-19. The V and J genes are TRBV14 and TRBJ2-5, with TRBD2 as a possible D gene (5 bases). Sequencing was done on a sample of peripheral blood. CDR3 region: CASSPVVGGRGETQYF. The CDR3 coding sequence is TGTGCCAGCAGCCCTGTTGTAGGTGGGAGAGGGGAGACCCAGTACTTC.